The next 21 T cell receptor beta chains were all read from a single sample in a study of CD8 T cells in ankylosing spondylitis. TCRdb independently ran MiXCR on the 5' RACE reads; one entry per CDR3 protein. Of roughly 280,000 distinct CDR3 sequences listed, roughly 20% are singletons. The source material was blood, either unsorted or a sorted T cell fraction (not recorded which). Receptors were obtained from a male donor with ankylosing spondylitis or in good health (not recorded which).

This clonotype was seen only a few times. The chain joins TRBV20-1 to TRBJ2-1; D gene unclear. The germline V gene has CDR1 DFQATT and CDR2 SNEGSKA (reference sequence). V lost 4 bases, J lost 0 bases, and 13 bases lay in between. This CDR3 is 15 amino acids long. In DNA form, the CDR3 reads TGCAGTGCTACAGTTTCCTGGAGCTCCTACAATGAGCAGTTCTTC. Amino acid sequence: CSATVSWSSYNEQFF.

This clonotype was picked up one time. The chain employs TRBV19 and TRBJ2-1; TRBD2 matches 10 bases. Germline V lookup: CDR1 LNHDA, CDR2 SQIVND (reference sequence). The length of the CDR3 is 17 residues. V gave up 1 base and J gave up 3 bases; unmatched junction bases: 6. The CDR3 sequence: CASSIAPLAGVYNEQFF. In DNA, the CDR3 is TGTGCCAGTAGTATAGCCCCTCTAGCGGGGGTCTACAATGAGCAGTTCTTC.

This chain links TRBV6-1 with TRBJ1-5; 10 bases fit TRBD1. V shed 5 bases, J shed 4 bases, and the junction held 5 bases outside the gene matches. From germline, CDR1 is MNHNS and CDR2 SASEGT. This CDR3 is built from 15 residues. In nucleotides, the CDR3 is TGTGCCAGCAGTATGACAGGGGGCCTGAATCAGCCCCAGCATTTT. Translated: CASSMTGGLNQPQHF.

This clonotype occurred a few times. The CDR3 nucleotides are TGTGCCAGCTCACCACCGCTCGGCAGCGGAAACATTCAGTACTTC. Translating it yields CASSPPLGSGNIQYF. V gene TRBV18 combines with J gene TRBJ2-4; D possibly corresponds to TRBD2 (5 bases). V lost 0 bases to trimming and J lost 6 bases, with 12 bases between them. The CDR3 is 15 residues long. CDR1 and CDR2 (germline): KGHSH, LQKENI.

V is TRBV29-1 and J is TRBJ2-1, with D perhaps TRBD1 (6 bases). Between the trimmed V and J ends, which lost 3 bases and 0 bases, there was a span of 12 bases. Germline V gene lookup returns CDR1 SQVTM and CDR2 ANQGSEA. The CDR3 is made up of 15 amino acids. The CDR3 bases are TGCAGCGTTGACAGGGGAAGGAGCTCCTACAATGAGCAGTTCTTC. This translates into CSVDRGRSSYNEQFF.

Of note for this clonotype: A read error may explain this, as a much larger clone is one base away. CDR3 coding DNA: TGTACCAGCAGCTTGGCGGAGGGGACAGGCTGGACCTACGAGCAGTACGTC. Its protein is CTSSLAEGTGWTYEQYV. The rearrangement links TRBV5-6 to TRBJ2-7; 8 nucleotides align to TRBD1. Germline V gene lookup returns CDR1 SGHDT and CDR2 YYEEEE. The CDR3 contains 17 residues.

This clonotype was seen at least ten times. V usage is TRBV20-1 and J usage is TRBJ1-1, with D possibly matching TRBD1 (5 bases). Germline CDR1 is DFQATT and CDR2 is SNEGSKA (reference sequence). V was trimmed by 8 bases and J by 4 bases, leaving 17 bases between them. This CDR3 spans 13 amino acids. CDR3 bases: TGCAGTTCTCGACTTAGGGGCGGCACTGAAGCTTTCTTT. Protein product: CSSRLRGGTEAFF.

This chain's CDR3 is CASSPDAEKLFF. The CDR3 DNA reads TGTGCCAGCAGCCCGGACGCAGAAAAACTGTTTTTT. The gene calls are TRBV11-2 and TRBJ1-4; D not certain. This CDR3 is built from 12 residues. Trimming removed 5 bases from V and 8 bases from J, with 9 bases in between. CDR1 is SGHAT and CDR2 is FQNNGV in the germline V gene.

There are a few counts of this clonotype. The rearrangement links TRBV28 to TRBJ2-2; D ambiguous. The CDR3 is 12 amino acids. Trimming took off 3 bases at V and 4 bases at J, with 3 bases between the two ends. Germline assignment: CDR1 MDHEN and CDR2 SYDVKM. The CDR3 bases are TGTGCCAGCAGTTTGTTCACCGGGGAGCTGTTTTTT. Residues: CASSLFTGELFF. The variable domain in full, with the rest retrieved from reference TRBV28 and TRBJ2-2, is DVKVTQSSRYLVKRTGEKVFLECVQDMDHENMFWYRQDPGLGLRLIYFSYDVKMKEKGDIPEGYSVSREKKERFSLILESASTNQTSMYLCASSLFTGELFFGEGSRLTVL.

This clonotype was picked up a small number of times. The chain couples TRBV28 to TRBJ2-1; 11 bases are shared with TRBD1. With V trimmed by 2 bases and J by 8 bases, 8 bases remained unmatched. CDR3 length equals 16 residues. Germline CDR1 MDHEN, CDR2 SYDVKM. The CDR3 loop is CASSLGGQGVLDEQFF. CDR3 DNA: TGTGCCAGCAGTTTAGGGGGACAGGGGGTTTTAGATGAGCAGTTCTTC. The entire variable domain, with the rest obtained from reference TRBV28 and TRBJ2-1, is as follows: DVKVTQSSRYLVKRTGEKVFLECVQDMDHENMFWYRQDPGLGLRLIYFSYDVKMKEKGDIPEGYSVSREKKERFSLILESASTNQTSMYLCASSLGGQGVLDEQFFGPGTRLTVL.

The chain has TRBV9 and TRBJ2-1; TRBD1 agrees at 8 bases. The V segment lost 4 bases and the J segment 8 bases; nucleotides outside the gene matches: 11. This CDR3 is built from 15 residues. CDR1 SGDLS and CDR2 YYNGEE come from the germline V gene. The CDR3 nucleotides are TGTGCCAGCAGCCTAACAGGGGGTCCTTCCGATGAGCAGTTCTTC. Amino acids: CASSLTGGPSDEQFF.

This clonotype was counted ten times or more. The chain has TRBV6-5 and TRBJ1-4, with D hard to call. CDR1 is MNHEY, CDR2 SVGAGI, per germline. The length of the CDR3 is 16 residues. V lost 0 bases and J lost 0, with 8 bases in between. The CDR3 spells CASSYSPPATNEKLFF. DNA for the CDR3: TGTGCCAGCAGTTACTCCCCACCCGCAACTAATGAAAAACTGTTTTTT.

This clonotype was seen only a few times. The junction differs from germline at one of its ends, possibly a read error. This sequence joins TRBV7-3 and TRBJ2-2; 10 bases line up with TRBD2. Germline V gene data show CDR1 as SGHTA and CDR2 as FQGTGA. There are 22 residues in the CDR3. The CDR3 DNA sequence: TGTGCCAGCAGCGTAACCCAGGACATGACAGTGACTAGCGGGTCGAACACCGGGGAGCTGTTTTTT. This translates into CASSVTQDMTVTSGSNTGELFF.

This clonotype was observed many times. The V call is TRBV27, the J call TRBJ2-7, with TRBD2 matching over 7 bases. The trim removed 9 bases at V and 0 bases at J, leaving 8 bases unmatched. Germline CDR1 and CDR2: MNHEY and SMNVEV (reference sequence). The CDR3 is 14 residues long. CDR3: CASSRAGDSYEQYV. Written as DNA, the CDR3 is TGTGCCAGTTCTCGGGCGGGAGACTCCTACGAGCAGTACGTC.

This clonotype was observed a few times. The chain is built from TRBV6-1 and TRBJ1-6; perhaps TRBD1 as D (5 bases). V gave up 2 bases and J gave up 7 bases, with 18 bases separating them. The CDR3 consists of 17 residues. The V gene's germline CDR1 is MNHNS and CDR2 SASEGT. The CDR3 DNA reads TGTGCCAGCAGTGAAATCGTCCAGACAGCGCGAAATTCACCCCTCCACTTT. It translates to CASSEIVQTARNSPLHF.

The chain uses TRBV4-2 and TRBJ2-3; 15 positions agree with TRBD2. The trim removed 4 bases at V and 3 bases at J, leaving 8 bases unmatched. The CDR3 is made up of 18 amino acids. CDR1 LGHNA and CDR2 YNFKEQ come from the germline V gene. This CDR3 is CASSLGTSGRLRTDTQYF. As DNA, the CDR3 is TGTGCCAGCAGCCTCGGGACTAGCGGGAGGTTGAGGACAGATACGCAGTATTTT.

This clonotype turned up a few times. This chain joins TRBV7-2 and TRBJ2-1; D uncertain. Looked up from germline, CDR1 is SGHTA and CDR2 is FQGNSA. CDR3 length: 13 amino acids. V shed 5 bases and J shed 6 bases, with 11 bases lying between them. CDR3 protein: CASSLLDANEQFF. In nucleotides, the CDR3 is TGTGCCAGCAGCCTATTGGACGCCAATGAGCAGTTCTTC.

The chain links TRBV20-1 to TRBJ2-3; 7 bases are a match to TRBD2. This CDR3 has 16 amino acids. J gave up 4 bases and V 0 bases, and 10 bases lay outside the gene matches. Germline CDR1 DFQATT, CDR2 SNEGSKA (reference sequence). Here the CDR3 DNA reads TGCAGTGCTAGAGAGGGGAGGGCGGGAAGGTCAGATACGCAGTATTTT. It codes for CSAREGRAGRSDTQYF.

This clonotype was seen only once. The chain employs TRBV5-1 and TRBJ2-3; D possibly matches TRBD1 or TRBD2 (5 bases each). The V gene lost 0 bases and the J gene lost 4 bases, with 15 bases spanning the gap. Germline loops: CDR1 SGHRS, CDR2 YFSETQ. This CDR3 spans 16 amino acids. The DNA of the CDR3 is TGCGCCAGCAGCTTGGCGCCGGTGAGGGGCCCAGATACGCAGTATTTT. This codes for CASSLAPVRGPDTQYF.

V gene TRBV20-1 combines with J gene TRBJ2-7; the D gene is possibly TRBD2 (6 bases). The CDR3 loop spans 16 amino acids. Germline CDR1 DFQATT, CDR2 SNEGSKA (reference sequence). The CDR3 protein is CSARDYGRDPAYEQCV. The DNA of the CDR3 is TGCAGTGCTAGAGATTATGGGCGGGACCCAGCCTACGAGCAGTGCGTC.

This clonotype showed up just a few times. The rearrangement links TRBV3-1 to TRBJ1-2, with 7 bases aligning to TRBD1. The germline V gene encodes CDR1 LGHDT and CDR2 YNNKEL (reference sequence). This CDR3 is built from 15 residues. The J segment lost 5 bases and the V segment lost 1 base, leaving 7 bases of the junction unmatched. CDR3 bases: TGTGCCAGCAGCCAAGGAGGGGACAGTACATATGGCTACACCTTC. The encoded protein is CASSQGGDSTYGYTF. The full variable domain, rest sourced from reference TRBV3-1 and TRBJ1-2, is DTAVSQTPKYLVTQMGNDKSIKCEQNLGHDTMYWYKQDSKKFLKIMFSYNNKELIINETVPNRFSPKSPDKAHLNLHINSLELGDSAVYFCASSQGGDSTYGYTFGSGTRLTVV.